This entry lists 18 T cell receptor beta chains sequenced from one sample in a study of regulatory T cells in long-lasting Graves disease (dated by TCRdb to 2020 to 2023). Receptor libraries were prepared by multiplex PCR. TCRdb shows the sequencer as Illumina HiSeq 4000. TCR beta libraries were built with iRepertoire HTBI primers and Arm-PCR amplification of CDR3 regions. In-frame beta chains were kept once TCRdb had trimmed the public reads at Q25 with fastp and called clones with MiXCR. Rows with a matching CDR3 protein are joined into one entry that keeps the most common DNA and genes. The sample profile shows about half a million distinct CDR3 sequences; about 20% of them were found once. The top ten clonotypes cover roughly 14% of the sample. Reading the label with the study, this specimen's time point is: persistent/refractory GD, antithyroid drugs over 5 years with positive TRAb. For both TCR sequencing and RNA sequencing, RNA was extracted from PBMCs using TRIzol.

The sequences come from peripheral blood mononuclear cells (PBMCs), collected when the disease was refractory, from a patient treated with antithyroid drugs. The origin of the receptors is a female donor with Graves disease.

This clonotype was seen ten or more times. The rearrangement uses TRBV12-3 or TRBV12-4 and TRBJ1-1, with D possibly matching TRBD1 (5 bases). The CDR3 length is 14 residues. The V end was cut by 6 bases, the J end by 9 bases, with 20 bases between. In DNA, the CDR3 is TGTGCCAGCAGGGTACCCGGGGGGAGGACCAAAGCTTTCTTT. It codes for CASRVPGGRTKAFF.

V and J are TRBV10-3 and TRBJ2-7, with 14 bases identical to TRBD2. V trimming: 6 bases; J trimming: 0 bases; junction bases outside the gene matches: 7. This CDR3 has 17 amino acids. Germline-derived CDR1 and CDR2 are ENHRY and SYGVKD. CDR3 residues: CAISDSGLAGGSYEQYF. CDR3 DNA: TGTGCCATCAGCGACTCAGGACTAGCGGGGGGCTCCTACGAGCAGTACTTC.

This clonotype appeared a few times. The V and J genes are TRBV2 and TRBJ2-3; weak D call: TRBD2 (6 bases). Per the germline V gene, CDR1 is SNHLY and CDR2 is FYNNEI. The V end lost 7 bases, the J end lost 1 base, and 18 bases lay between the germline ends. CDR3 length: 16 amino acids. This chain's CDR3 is CASIRSRTGGTDTQYF. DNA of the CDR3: TGTGCCAGCATCCGATCCCGGACGGGAGGCACAGATACGCAGTATTTT. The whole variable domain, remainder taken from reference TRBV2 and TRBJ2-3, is EPEVTQTPSHQVTQMGQEVILRCVPISNHLYFYWYRQILGQKVEFLVSFYNNEISEKSEIFDDQFSVERPDGSNFTLKIRSTKLEDSAMYFCASIRSRTGGTDTQYFGPGTRLTVL.

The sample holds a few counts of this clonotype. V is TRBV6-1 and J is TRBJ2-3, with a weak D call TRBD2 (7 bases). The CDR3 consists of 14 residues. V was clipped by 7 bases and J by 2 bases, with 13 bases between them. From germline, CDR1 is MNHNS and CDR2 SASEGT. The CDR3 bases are TGTGCCAGCATCTCGGGGGGCTCCACAGATACGCAGTATTTT. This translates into CASISGGSTDTQYF.

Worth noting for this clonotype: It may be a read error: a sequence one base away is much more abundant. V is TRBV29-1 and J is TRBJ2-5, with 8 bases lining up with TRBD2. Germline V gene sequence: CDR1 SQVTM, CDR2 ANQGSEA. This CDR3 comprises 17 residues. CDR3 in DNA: TGCTGCGTTGTGAGGGCAGTGCAGCGGGGGCAGGAAGAGACCCAGTACTTC. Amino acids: CCVVRAVQRGQEETQYF.

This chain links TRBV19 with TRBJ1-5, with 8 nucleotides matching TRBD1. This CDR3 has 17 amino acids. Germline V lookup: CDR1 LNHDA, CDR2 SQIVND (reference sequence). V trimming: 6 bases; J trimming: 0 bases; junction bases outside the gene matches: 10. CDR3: CASRQGRGPNSNQPQHF. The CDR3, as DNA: TGTGCCAGTAGGCAGGGCAGGGGGCCGAATAGCAATCAGCCCCAGCATTTT.

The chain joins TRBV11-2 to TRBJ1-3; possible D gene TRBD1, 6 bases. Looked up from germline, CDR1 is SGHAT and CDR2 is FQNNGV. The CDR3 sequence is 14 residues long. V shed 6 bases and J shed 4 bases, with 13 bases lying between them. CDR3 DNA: TGTGCCAGCAGGACACCGGGACAAGGAAACACCATATATTTT. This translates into CASRTPGQGNTIYF. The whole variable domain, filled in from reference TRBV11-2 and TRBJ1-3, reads EAGVAQSPRYKIIEKRQSVAFWCNPISGHATLYWYQQILGQGPKLLIQFQNNGVVDDSQLPKDRFSAERLKGVDSTLKIQPAKLEDSAVYLCASRTPGQGNTIYFGEGSWLTVV.

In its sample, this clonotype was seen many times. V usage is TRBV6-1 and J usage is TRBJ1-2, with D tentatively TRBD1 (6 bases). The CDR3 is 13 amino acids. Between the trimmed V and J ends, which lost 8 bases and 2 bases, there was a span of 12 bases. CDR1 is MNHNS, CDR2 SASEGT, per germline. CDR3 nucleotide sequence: TGTGCCAGCCGCCGGGACAAGAACTATGGCTACACCTTC. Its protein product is CASRRDKNYGYTF.

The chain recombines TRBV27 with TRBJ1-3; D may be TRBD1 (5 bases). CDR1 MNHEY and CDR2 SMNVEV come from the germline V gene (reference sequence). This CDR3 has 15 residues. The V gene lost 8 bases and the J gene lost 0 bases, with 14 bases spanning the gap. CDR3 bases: TGTGCCAGCGGAAAGGGACCCAGCTCTGGAAACACCATATATTTT. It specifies CASGKGPSSGNTIYF.

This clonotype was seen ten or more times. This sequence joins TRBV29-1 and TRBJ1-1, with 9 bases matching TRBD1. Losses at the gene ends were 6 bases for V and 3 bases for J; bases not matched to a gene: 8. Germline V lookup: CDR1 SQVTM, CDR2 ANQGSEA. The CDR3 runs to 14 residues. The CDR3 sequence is CSVMGTGWDTEAFF. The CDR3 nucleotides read TGCAGCGTCATGGGGACAGGGTGGGACACTGAAGCTTTCTTT.

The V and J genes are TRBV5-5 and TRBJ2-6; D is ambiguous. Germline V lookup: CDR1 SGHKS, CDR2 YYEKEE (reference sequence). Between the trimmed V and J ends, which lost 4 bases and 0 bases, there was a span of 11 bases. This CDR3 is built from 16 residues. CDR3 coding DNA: TGTGCCAGCAGCCGGCTCTGGGCCTCTGGGGCCAACGTCCTGACTTTC. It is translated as CASSRLWASGANVLTF.

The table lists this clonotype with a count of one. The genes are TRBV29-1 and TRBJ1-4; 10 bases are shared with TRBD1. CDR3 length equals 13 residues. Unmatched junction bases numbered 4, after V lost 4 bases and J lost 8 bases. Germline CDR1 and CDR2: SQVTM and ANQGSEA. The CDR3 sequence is CSVGQGAGEKLFF. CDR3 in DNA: TGCAGCGTTGGACAGGGGGCGGGAGAAAAACTGTTTTTT.

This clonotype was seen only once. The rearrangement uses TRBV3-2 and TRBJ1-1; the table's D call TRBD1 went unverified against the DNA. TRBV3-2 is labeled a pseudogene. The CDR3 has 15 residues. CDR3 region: CASSQFSWAGTEAFF. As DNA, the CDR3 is TGTGCCAGCAGCCAATTCTCGTGGGCGGGCACTGAAGCTTTCTTT.

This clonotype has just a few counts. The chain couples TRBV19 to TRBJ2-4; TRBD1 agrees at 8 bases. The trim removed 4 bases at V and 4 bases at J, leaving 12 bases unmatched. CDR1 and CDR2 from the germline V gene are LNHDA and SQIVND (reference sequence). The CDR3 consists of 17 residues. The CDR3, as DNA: TGTGCCAGTAGTACCAATTCCGGGACAGGAGCGAAAAACATTCAGTACTTC. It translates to CASSTNSGTGAKNIQYF.

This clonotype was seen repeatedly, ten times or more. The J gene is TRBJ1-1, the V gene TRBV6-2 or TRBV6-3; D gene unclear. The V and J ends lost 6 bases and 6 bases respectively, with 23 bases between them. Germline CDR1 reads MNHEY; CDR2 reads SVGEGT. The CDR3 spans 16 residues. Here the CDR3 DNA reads TGTGCCAGCAGCCAAACCCCAACATATAACCAGCCTGAAGCTTTCTTT. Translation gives CASSQTPTYNQPEAFF.

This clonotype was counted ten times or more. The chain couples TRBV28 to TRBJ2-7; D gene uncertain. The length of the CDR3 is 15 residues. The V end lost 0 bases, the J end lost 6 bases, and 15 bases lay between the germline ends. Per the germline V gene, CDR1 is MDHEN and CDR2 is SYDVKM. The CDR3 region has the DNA TGTGCCAGCAGTTTATGGCCGGTACCCTCTGGCGAGCAGTACTTC. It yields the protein CASSLWPVPSGEQYF.

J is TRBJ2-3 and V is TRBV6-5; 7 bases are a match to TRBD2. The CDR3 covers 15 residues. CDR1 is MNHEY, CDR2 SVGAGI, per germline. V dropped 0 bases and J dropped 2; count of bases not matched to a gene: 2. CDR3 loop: CASSYSAGNTDTQYF. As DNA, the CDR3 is TGTGCCAGCAGTTACTCAGCGGGGAACACAGATACGCAGTATTTT.

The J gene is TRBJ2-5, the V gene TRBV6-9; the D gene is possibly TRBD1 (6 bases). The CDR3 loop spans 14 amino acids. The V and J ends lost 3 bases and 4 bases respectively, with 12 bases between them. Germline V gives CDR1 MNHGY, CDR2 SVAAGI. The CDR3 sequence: CASSYSGGAETQYF. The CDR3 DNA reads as TGTGCCAGCAGTTACTCTGGGGGCGCAGAGACCCAGTACTTC.